These 19 T cell receptor beta chains share one sample of origin, sequenced in a study of tumor-infiltrating lymphocytes in primary liver carcinoma. From around 520 ng of total RNA, TCR beta-specific cDNA was reverse-transcribed using a constant-region primer. ARM-PCR, slightly modified, supplied the TCR beta libraries through three nested multiplex PCR rounds. For approximately 11 cycles apiece, the opening two PCR rounds ran with TRBV1-TRBV30 forward primers and a C-beta reverse primer. Each CDR3 protein gets one entry after TCRdb re-called the multiplex PCR reads with MiXCR. The sample records 100,000 to 150,000 distinct CDR3 sequences, 64% being singletons. DNA and RNA were both co-extracted from around 20-30 mg of bulk tissue that had not been sorted. Sequenced: liver tumor tissue from sampling region 3. Subset reported: tumor region T3, left-lateral pole. The receptor set was obtained from a woman in her sixties or seventies with primary liver carcinoma and hepatitis B virus infection.

As concerns this clonotype: A much larger clone lies one base from this, so it may be a read error. The chain recombines TRBV6-1 with TRBJ2-7, with 7 bases matching TRBD1. The CDR3 totals 14 residues. The germline CDR1 and CDR2 sequences are MNHNS and SASEGT. V lost 8 bases and J lost 3; bases outside the gene matches: 10. The CDR3 loop is CASGGTGAGYEQYF. CDR3 coding DNA: TGTGCCAGCGGTGGAACAGGGGCGGGCTACGAGCAGTACTTC.

In regard to this clonotype: A much larger clone lies one base from this, so it may be a read error. The chain employs TRBV5-1 and TRBJ2-7, with no clear D. The CDR3 length is 14 residues. Germline V gene sequence: CDR1 SGHRS, CDR2 YFSETQ. Trimming took 1 base from V and 2 from J, leaving 10 bases between them. Written as DNA, the CDR3 is TGCGCCAGCAGCTTGACATGGGGTACCTACGAGCAGTACTTC. Translating it yields CASSLTWGTYEQYF.

As concerns this clonotype: At one end, the junction sequence differs from germline, possibly due to a read error. This sequence joins TRBV29-1 and TRBJ1-1, with a weak D call TRBD1 (5 bases). CDR1 SQVTM and CDR2 ANQGSEA come from the germline V gene. This CDR3 spans 13 amino acids. The CDR3 sequence is CSVAFGGNTDAFF. The CDR3 DNA is TGCAGCGTTGCATTTGGGGGGAACACTGATGCTTTCTTC.

On this clonotype: At one of its ends the junction is not consistent with the germline gene, which may arise from a read error. This rearrangement joins TRBV11-2 to TRBJ2-3; D gene ambiguous. Germline V gene data show CDR1 as SGHAT and CDR2 as FQNNGV. The CDR3 has 15 residues. The DNA of the CDR3 is TGTGCCAGCAACTTAATACTCGGCACTACAGATACGCAGTATTTT. This translates into CASNLILGTTDTQYF.

Comment on this clonotype: No conserved phenylalanine or tryptophan ends this CDR3, so it is likely a read error. J is TRBJ2-3 and V is TRBV6-5; D is undetermined. CDR1 and CDR2 (germline): MNHEY, SVGAGI. The CDR3 sequence is 12 residues long. The CDR3 protein is CVLGTPDARQYS. The CDR3 DNA follows: TGTGTACTGGGCACTCCCGACGCGAGGCAGTATTCT.

As for this clonotype: A read error may be the cause here, since a much bigger clone is one base away. V gene TRBV12-5 combines with J gene TRBJ1-5; 9 bases match TRBD1. CDR1 LGHNT and CDR2 FRNRAP come from the germline V gene. Trimming removed 6 bases from V and 4 bases from J; junction bases left unmatched: 4. CDR3 length equals 14 residues. The CDR3 nucleotides read TGTGCTAGTGGACGGGACAGGGTGAATCAGCCCCAGCATTTT. It yields the protein CASGRDRVNQPQHF.

About this clonotype itself: Sequence at one end of the junction differs from germline and may be a read error. This chain joins TRBV29-1 and TRBJ2-5; 10 bases map to TRBD2. The germline V gene encodes CDR1 SQVTM and CDR2 ANQGSEA. The CDR3 totals 13 residues. The CDR3: CSTIQAGGEIQYF. CDR3 DNA sequence: TGCAGCACGATCCAAGCGGGAGGGGAGATCCAGTACTTC.

Notes on this clonotype: At one of its ends the junction is not consistent with the germline gene, which may arise from a read error. The rearrangement links TRBV11-2 to TRBJ2-5, with D uncertain. Germline CDR1 is SGHAT and CDR2 is FQNNGV. This CDR3 has 13 amino acids. The chain's CDR3 is CASSSRNQETQRF. The CDR3 nucleotides read TGTGCCAGCAGCTCGAGGAACCAAGAGACCCAGCGCTTC.

As for this clonotype: This may arise from a read error, as a much more abundant clone is one base away. The chain links TRBV6-5 to TRBJ1-2; D gene unclear. Germline V CDR1 and CDR2: MNHEY, SVGAGI. The CDR3 covers 14 residues. Deletions cut 5 bases from V and 3 bases from J, with 13 bases between. CDR3 protein: CASSATRADYGYTF. The CDR3 bases are TGTGCCAGCAGTGCCACACGGGCGGACTATGGCTACACCTTC.

On this clonotype: Germline is not matched at one junction end, which may reflect a read error. CDR3 sequence: CANSPEDFYGYTF. Here the CDR3 DNA reads TGTGCCAACAGTCCCGAGGACTTCTATGGCTACACCTTC. The chain is built from TRBV28 and TRBJ1-2, with D unresolved. Germline CDR1 reads MDHEN; CDR2 reads SYDVKM. This CDR3 is 13 amino acids long.

In regard to this clonotype: Because the CDR3's place on the DNA is in doubt, the DNA is left out and the CDR3 is given as listed by TCRdb. The rearrangement links TRBV5-6 to TRBJ1-2; TRBD1 is the table's D call, not checked against the DNA. Counting both end residues, the CDR3 totals 16 amino acids. In germline, CDR1 is SGHDT, CDR2 YYEEEE. CDR3: CDSSASGTVLNYGCTF.

The sample holds many counts of this clonotype. The chain carries TRBV11-2 and TRBJ2-1; the D is unclear. Deletions cut 3 bases from V and 10 bases from J, with 13 bases between. This CDR3 has 13 residues. Germline CDR1 is SGHAT and CDR2 is FQNNGV. As DNA, the CDR3 is TGTGCCAGCAGCTTTATTTCATTGGGCGAGCAGTTCTTC. Translated: CASSFISLGEQFF.

This clonotype was seen only a few times. A much larger clone differs from this one at a single base, so this may be a read error. This CDR3 is missing its conserved last phenylalanine or tryptophan, likely due to a read error. This CDR3 is CASRDSGANVLTL. The CDR3 nucleotides read TGTGCCAGCAGGGACTCTGGGGCCAACGTCCTGACTCTC. This chain joins TRBV6-1 and TRBJ2-6; D gene unclear. The V gene lost 6 bases and the J gene lost 0 bases, with 3 bases spanning the gap. This CDR3 is built from 13 residues. Germline V gene lookup returns CDR1 MNHNS and CDR2 SASEGT.

Many counts were recorded for this clonotype. The chain employs TRBV12-3 or TRBV12-4 and TRBJ2-3; 7 nucleotides match TRBD2. V dropped 3 bases and J dropped 4; count of bases not matched to a gene: 7. The length of the CDR3 is 15 residues. The CDR3 DNA is TGTGCCAGCAGTTTGGGCGTAGGGAGGGCAGATACGCAGTATTTT. It translates to CASSLGVGRADTQYF.

In its sample, this clonotype was seen many times. The gene calls are TRBV28 and TRBJ2-5, with D perhaps TRBD1 (6 bases). There are 14 residues in the CDR3. CDR1 is MDHEN and CDR2 is SYDVKM in the germline V gene. The V end was cut by 7 bases, the J end by 2 bases, with 14 bases between. Written as DNA, the CDR3 is TGTGCCAGCACCGAAGACAGGCGACAAGAGACCCAGTACTTC. Encoded protein: CASTEDRRQETQYF.

As to this clonotype: This may stem from a read error, because a much larger clone lies one nucleotide away. J is TRBJ2-7 and V is TRBV14; D is perhaps TRBD2 (6 bases). The germline gives CDR1 SGHDN, CDR2 FVKESK. The CDR3 runs to 16 residues. The CDR3 region is CASSQGGLDGTYEQHF. The CDR3 bases are TGTGCCAGCAGCCAGGGAGGCCTCGATGGGACCTACGAGCAGCACTTC.

In regard to this clonotype: At one boundary the junction diverges from the germline segment, which might be a read error. V usage is TRBV5-4 and J usage is TRBJ2-7, with D unclear. Germline CDR1 is SGHNT and CDR2 is YYREEE (reference sequence). This CDR3 contains 14 residues. For the CDR3, the DNA is TGTGCCGGCAGCTTGGGTCTAGTGGGCTACGATCAGTACTTC. This codes for CAGSLGLVGYDQYF.

This clonotype was recorded at least ten times. The chain is built from TRBV6-5 and TRBJ2-1; TRBD1 matches at 8 bases. Germline V gives CDR1 MNHEY, CDR2 SVGAGI. The CDR3 spans 16 residues. V shed 5 bases, J shed 2 bases, and the junction held 8 bases outside the gene matches. As DNA, the CDR3 is TGTGCCAGCAGTCCGACAGGGGATGTTGCCTACAATGAGCAGTTCTTC. Translation gives CASSPTGDVAYNEQFF.

Many counts were recorded for this clonotype. The V call is TRBV6-5, the J call TRBJ2-6; 9 nucleotides line up with TRBD1. The CDR3 runs to 18 residues. After removal of 4 bases from V and 4 bases from J, the junction contained 11 bases not matched to a gene. In germline, CDR1 is MNHEY, CDR2 SVGAGI. This CDR3 reads CASSSSPGTGFGANVLTF. CDR3 sequence (DNA): TGTGCCAGCAGTTCCAGTCCCGGGACAGGGTTCGGGGCCAACGTCCTGACTTTC.